This TCR beta chain was identified in a study of identical twins. Broader study findings: These conclusions were based on statistical analysis (cross-sectional, not following the same donors).

This clonotype was seen at least ten times. The antigen is not known. Template switching introduced a universal primer site, and the cDNA bore unique molecular identifiers. MiXCR, run by TCRdb on the 5' RACE reads, gives a single entry per CDR3 protein. The sample includes around 480,000 distinct CDR3 sequences, approximately 15% of them seen just once. The CDR3 consists of 14 residues. From germline, CDR1 is DFQATT and CDR2 SNEGSKA (reference sequence). V shed 3 bases, J shed 5 bases, and the junction held 8 bases outside the gene matches. These data were also filed under a second study, of yellow fever vaccine responses in identical twins.

The TCR was taken from a woman aged 18-29 years in good health. Sequencing was done on a sample of CD4+ T cells sorted from blood. This chain uses TRBV20-1 with TRBJ2-7, with 9 positions matching TRBD1. The CDR3 protein is CSARTGTGYHEQYF. Written as DNA, the CDR3 is TGCAGTGCTAGGACCGGGACAGGGTATCACGAGCAGTACTTC.